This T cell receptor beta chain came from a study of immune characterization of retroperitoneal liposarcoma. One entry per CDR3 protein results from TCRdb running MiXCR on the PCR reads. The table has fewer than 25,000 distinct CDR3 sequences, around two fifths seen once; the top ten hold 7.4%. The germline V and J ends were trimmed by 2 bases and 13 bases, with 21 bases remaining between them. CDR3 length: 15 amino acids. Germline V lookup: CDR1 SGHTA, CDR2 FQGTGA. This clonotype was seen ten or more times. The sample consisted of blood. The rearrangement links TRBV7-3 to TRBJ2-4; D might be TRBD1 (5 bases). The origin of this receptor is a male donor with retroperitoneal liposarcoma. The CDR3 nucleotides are TGTGCCAGCAGCTTAGACAATGGGGCCTACAATGAGCAGTACTTC. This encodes CASSLDNGAYNEQYF.